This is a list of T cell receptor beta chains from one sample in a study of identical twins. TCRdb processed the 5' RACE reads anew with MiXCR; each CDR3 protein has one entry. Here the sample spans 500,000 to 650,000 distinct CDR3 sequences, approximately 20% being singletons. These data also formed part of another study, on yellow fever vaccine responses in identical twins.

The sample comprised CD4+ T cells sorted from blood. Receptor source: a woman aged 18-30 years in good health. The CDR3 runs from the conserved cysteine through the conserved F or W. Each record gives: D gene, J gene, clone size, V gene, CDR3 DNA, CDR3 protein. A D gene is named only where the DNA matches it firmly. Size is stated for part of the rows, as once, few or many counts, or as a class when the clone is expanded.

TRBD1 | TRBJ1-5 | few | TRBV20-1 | TGCAGTGCTCGGGGACAGGGCGATCAGCCCCAGCATTTT | CSARGQGDQPQHF
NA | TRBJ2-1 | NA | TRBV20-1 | TGCAGCCTATATATGCCCCTAGCAAACAATGAGCAGTTCTTC | CSLYMPLANNEQFF
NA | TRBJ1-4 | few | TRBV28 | TGTGCCAGCAGTCGAATAGAGGGGGGAAATCGGAAACTGTTTTTT | CASSRIEGGNRKLFF
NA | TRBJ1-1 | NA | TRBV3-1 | TGTGCCAGCAGCCCACACAACCCCTTGGGCACTGAAGCTTTCTTT | CASSPHNPLGTEAFF
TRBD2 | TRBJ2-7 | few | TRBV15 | TGTGCCACCAGCAGAGCGGGACTACCAGAGCAGTACTTC | CATSRAGLPEQYF
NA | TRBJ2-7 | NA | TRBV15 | TGTGCCACCAGCAGAGACCCTAGCTCCTACGAGCAGTACTTC | CATSRDPSSYEQYF
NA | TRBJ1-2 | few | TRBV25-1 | TGTGCCAGCAGTGAATGGAGAGGAGTCGGCTACACCTTC | CASSEWRGVGYTF
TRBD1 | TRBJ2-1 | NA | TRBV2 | TGTGCCAGCCGGACAGGGACGGTCAATGAGCAGTTCTTC | CASRTGTVNEQFF
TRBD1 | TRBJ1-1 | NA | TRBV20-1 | TGCAGTGCTACTACAGGGGTTGGTGAAGCTTTCTTT | CSATTGVGEAFF
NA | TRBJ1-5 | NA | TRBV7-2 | TGTGCCAGCAGCTTAGCGTACAGGGGCAATCAGCCCCAGCATTTT | CASSLAYRGNQPQHF
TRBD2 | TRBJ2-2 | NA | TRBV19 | TGTGCCAGTAGTAGGACTAGCGGGAAACTCACCGGGGAGCTGTTTTTT | CASSRTSGKLTGELFF
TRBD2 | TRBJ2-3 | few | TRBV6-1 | TGTGCCAGCCGCGGGGGGTCGGGAGATACGCAGTATTTT | CASRGGSGDTQYF
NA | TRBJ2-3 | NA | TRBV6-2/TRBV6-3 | TGTGCCAGCAGATCGACAGGGAGGGGCGTTAAGTGGGACTTTAGCACAGATACGCAGTATTTT | CASRSTGRGVKWDFSTDTQYF
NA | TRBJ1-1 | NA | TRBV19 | TGTGCCAGTAGTATTTTCACTGAAGCTTTCTTT | CASSIFTEAFF
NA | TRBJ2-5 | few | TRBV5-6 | TGTGCCAGCAGCGCACTATTACAAGAGACCCAGTACTTC | CASSALLQETQYF
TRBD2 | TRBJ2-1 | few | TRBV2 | TGTGCCAGCAGTGAGATGGCTAGCGGGAGGAATGAGCAGTTCTTC | CASSEMASGRNEQFF
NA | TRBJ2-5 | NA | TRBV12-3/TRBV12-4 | TGTGCCAGCAGTCGGGGGACAGCCCAAGAGACCCAGTACTTC | CASSRGTAQETQYF
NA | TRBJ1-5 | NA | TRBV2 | TGTGCCAGCAGTGACAGGGAAGGCAATCAGCCCCAGCATTTT | CASSDREGNQPQHF
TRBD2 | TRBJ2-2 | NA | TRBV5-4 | TGTGCCAGCAGCTTTATGGCTAGCGGGAGATCCACCGGGGAGCTGTTTTTT | CASSFMASGRSTGELFF
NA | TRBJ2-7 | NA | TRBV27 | TGTGCCAGCAGACCCCCCCCCGGTGGGGGCTCCTACGAGCAGTACTTC | CASRPPPGGGSYEQYF
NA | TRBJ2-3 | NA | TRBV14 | TGTGCCAGCAGCCTGTGGGCCCGAGATACGCAGTATTTT | CASSLWARDTQYF
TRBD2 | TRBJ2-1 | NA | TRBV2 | TGTGCCAGCAGAGCGGGGGGCGACTTGGAGCAGTTCTTC | CASRAGGDLEQFF
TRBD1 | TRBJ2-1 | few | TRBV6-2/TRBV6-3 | TGTGCCAGCAGTTATCAATCCCCCCTCGCGACAGGGATTAGGGGTGAGCAGTTCTTC | CASSYQSPLATGIRGEQFF
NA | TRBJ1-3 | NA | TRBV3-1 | TGTGCCAGCAGCCAAGATACACGTAGATCCTCTGGAAACACCATATATTTT | CASSQDTRRSSGNTIYF
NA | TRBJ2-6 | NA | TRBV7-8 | TGTGCCAGCGGCTTGGTTTCTGGGGCCAACGTCCTGACTTTC | CASGLVSGANVLTF
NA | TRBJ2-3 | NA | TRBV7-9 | TGTGCCAGCACCTTAGCGGCCACAGATACGCAGTATTTT | CASTLAATDTQYF
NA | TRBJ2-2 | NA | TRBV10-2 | TGCGCCAGCAGGGGCGGGACGAACACCGGGGAGCTGTTTTTT | CASRGGTNTGELFF
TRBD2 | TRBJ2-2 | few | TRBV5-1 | TGCGCCAGCAGCTTGGATGGGACTAGAGTGACCGGGGAGCTGTTTTTT | CASSLDGTRVTGELFF
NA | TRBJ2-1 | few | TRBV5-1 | TGCGCCAGCAGCTTGTCGTTAGCCTCGTACAATGAGCAGTTCTTC | CASSLSLASYNEQFF